In its sample, the clone carrying this TCR beta chain was seen a few times. For the second PCR, which ran for roughly 6 to 12 cycles, a sample-barcoded 5' primer and a J-beta primer mix were used. TCRdb redid the calling of the 5' RACE reads with MiXCR, one entry per CDR3 protein. The table has approximately 800,000 distinct CDR3 sequences, around 25% seen once. Germline V CDR1 and CDR2: LGHNA, YSLEER. There are 16 residues in the CDR3. This sample was included in a study of blood T cells in healthy people across ages. This same sample was also part of a study on T cells of mothers and their children.

This receptor was taken from a boy younger than 18 in good health. The chain joins TRBV4-3 to TRBJ2-5; 14 bases are a match to TRBD2. TRBJ2-1 explains the end of the DNA better; the J call may be wrong. The sequenced material came from blood. CDR3 bases: TGCGCCAGCAGCCAACGACTAGCGGGAGGGGGGAATGAGCAGTTCTTC. Its translation is CASSQRLAGGGNEQFF.